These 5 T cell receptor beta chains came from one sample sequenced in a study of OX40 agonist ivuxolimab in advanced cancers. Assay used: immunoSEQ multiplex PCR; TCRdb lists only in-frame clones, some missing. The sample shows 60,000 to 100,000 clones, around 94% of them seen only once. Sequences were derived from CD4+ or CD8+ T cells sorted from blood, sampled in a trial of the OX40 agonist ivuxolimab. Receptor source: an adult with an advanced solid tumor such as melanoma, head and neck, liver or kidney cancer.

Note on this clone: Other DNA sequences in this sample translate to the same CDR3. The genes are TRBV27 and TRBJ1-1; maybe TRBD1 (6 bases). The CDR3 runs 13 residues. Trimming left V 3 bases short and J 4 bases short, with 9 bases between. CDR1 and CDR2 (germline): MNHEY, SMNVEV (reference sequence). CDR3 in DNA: TGTGCCAGCAGTTTGGGGGGGCGCACTGAAGCTTTCTTT. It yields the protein CASSLGGRTEAFF.

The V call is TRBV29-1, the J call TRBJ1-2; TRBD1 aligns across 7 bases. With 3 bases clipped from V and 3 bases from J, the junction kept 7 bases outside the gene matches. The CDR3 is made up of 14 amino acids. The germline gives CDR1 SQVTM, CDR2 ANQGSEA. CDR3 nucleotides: TGCAGCGTTGAGCGACAGGGTCGGGACTATGGCTACACCTTC. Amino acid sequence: CSVERQGRDYGYTF. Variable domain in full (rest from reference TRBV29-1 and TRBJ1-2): SAVISQKPSRDICQRGTSLTIQCQVDSQVTMMFWYRQQPGQSLTLIATANQGSEATYESGFVIDKFPISRPNLTFSTLTVSNMSPEDSSIYLCSVERQGRDYGYTFGSGTRLTVV.

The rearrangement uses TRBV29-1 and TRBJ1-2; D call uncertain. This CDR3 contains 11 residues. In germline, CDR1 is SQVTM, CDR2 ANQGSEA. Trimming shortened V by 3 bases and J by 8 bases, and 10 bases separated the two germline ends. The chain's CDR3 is CSVDDGGGYTF. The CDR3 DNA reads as TGCAGCGTTGACGACGGTGGGGGCTACACCTTC.

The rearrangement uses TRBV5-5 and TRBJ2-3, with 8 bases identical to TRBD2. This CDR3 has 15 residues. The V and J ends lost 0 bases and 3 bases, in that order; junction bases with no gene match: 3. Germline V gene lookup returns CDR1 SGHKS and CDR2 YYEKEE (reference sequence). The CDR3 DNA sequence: TGTGCCAGCAGCTTGGGGGTAGCGGGGACAGATACGCAGTATTTT. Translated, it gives CASSLGVAGTDTQYF.

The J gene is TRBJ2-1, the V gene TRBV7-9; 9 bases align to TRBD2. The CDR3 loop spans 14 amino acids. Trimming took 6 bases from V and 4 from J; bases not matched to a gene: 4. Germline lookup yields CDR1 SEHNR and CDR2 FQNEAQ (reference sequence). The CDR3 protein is CASSITSGYNEQFF. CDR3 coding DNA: TGTGCCAGCAGTATAACTAGCGGGTACAATGAGCAGTTCTTC.